These 19 T cell receptor beta chains were sequenced from one sample in a study of T-cell memory formation after mild COVID-19. Each CDR3 protein is one row after TCRdb ran MiXCR on the 5' RACE reads. The sample holds about 90,000 distinct CDR3 sequences, around 13% seen once. Sequencing was performed on PBMCs or a T cell subset sorted from them (not recorded which). These receptors all come from an adult woman who had mild COVID-19 (a few samples of this study predate the infection). Cell type and time point are not known.

The rearrangement joins TRBV24-1 to TRBJ2-1, with D unclear. This CDR3 region has 13 residues. V was trimmed by 1 base and J by 8 bases, leaving 8 bases between them. Germline V gene data show CDR1 as KGHDR and CDR2 as SFDVKD. The CDR3 nucleotides are TGTGCCACCAGTGATTTCTCTAAGGATGAGCAGTTCTTC. This encodes CATSDFSKDEQFF.

The chain is built from TRBV6-6 and TRBJ1-6; no firm D call. V was pared by 8 bases and J by 5 bases, with 10 bases between. The CDR3 sequence is 13 residues long. Germline V CDR1 and CDR2: MNHNY, SVGAGI (reference sequence). Here the CDR3 DNA reads TGTGCCAGCCGCGACAAGCATAATTCACCCCTCCACTTT. Amino acid sequence: CASRDKHNSPLHF.

This clonotype was seen more than once but under ten times. The genes are TRBV2 and TRBJ2-1; D is ambiguous. The CDR3 runs 13 residues. V lost 4 bases and J 0 bases, leaving 4 bases between the germline ends. Germline CDR1 SNHLY, CDR2 FYNNEI. CDR3 loop: CASSVYSYNEQFF. The CDR3 region has the DNA TGTGCCAGCAGTGTGTACTCCTACAATGAGCAGTTCTTC.

This clonotype was seen a few times. The rearrangement uses TRBV9 and TRBJ1-2; D ambiguous. Germline loops: CDR1 SGDLS, CDR2 YYNGEE. CDR3 size: 16 residues. V was shortened by 2 bases and J by 0 bases, with 14 bases between the two germline ends. The CDR3 loop reads CASSVVGSSPNYGYTF. CDR3 nucleotides: TGTGCCAGCAGCGTGGTAGGCTCTTCTCCTAACTATGGCTACACCTTC.

The rearrangement joins TRBV12-3 or TRBV12-4 to TRBJ2-7; 9 nucleotides match TRBD2. The CDR3 is 15 residues long. V was clipped by 1 base and J by 3 bases; unmatched bases: 4. The CDR3 here is CASSLDLSGGYEQYF. CDR3 nucleotides: TGTGCCAGCAGTTTAGATCTTAGCGGGGGCTACGAGCAGTACTTC.

The sample holds many counts of this clonotype. This chain connects TRBV6-1 to TRBJ2-2, with 11 bases aligning to TRBD1. CDR3 size: 15 residues. The germline CDR1 and CDR2 sequences are MNHNS and SASEGT. V lost 8 bases and J lost 5; bases outside the gene matches: 7. The CDR3 loop reads CASESGTGGTGELFF. CDR3 DNA sequence: TGTGCCAGCGAATCCGGGACAGGGGGGACCGGGGAGCTGTTTTTT.

This chain connects TRBV7-3 to TRBJ2-1; the D gene is possibly TRBD2 (6 bases). Trimming stripped 2 bases from V and 6 bases from J, with 17 bases between. The CDR3 has 16 residues. Per germline, CDR1 SGHTA and CDR2 FQGTGA. CDR3 loop: CASSLWGDFLSNEQFF. Written as DNA, the CDR3 is TGTGCCAGCAGCTTATGGGGGGACTTCCTAAGCAATGAGCAGTTCTTC.

V and J are TRBV19 and TRBJ1-5; maybe TRBD1 (5 bases). Trimming took off 3 bases at V and 3 bases at J, with 9 bases between the two ends. The V gene's germline CDR1 is LNHDA and CDR2 SQIVND (reference sequence). The CDR3 length is 14 residues. The CDR3 DNA is TGTGCCAGTAGTATTATAGGGGTCAATCAGCCCCAGCATTTT. The encoded protein is CASSIIGVNQPQHF.

The chain couples TRBV11-2 to TRBJ2-5; D not certain. Trimming took 5 bases from V and 5 from J, leaving 9 bases between them. Germline CDR1 is SGHAT and CDR2 is FQNNGV. The CDR3 loop spans 12 amino acids. In DNA, the CDR3 is TGTGCCAGCAGCCCCTCTCTTGAGACCCAGTACTTC. It specifies CASSPSLETQYF.

This clonotype came up a few times. The chain recombines TRBV7-6 with TRBJ2-3, with 7 bases lining up with TRBD2. Germline-derived CDR1 and CDR2 are SGHVS and FNYEAQ. Trimming removed 3 bases from V and 2 bases from J; junction bases left unmatched: 5. The CDR3 runs to 15 residues. The CDR3 coding sequence is TGTGCCAGCAGCTTCGGCGGGGGAGACACAGATACGCAGTATTTT. Its protein product is CASSFGGGDTDTQYF.

This clonotype was picked up many times. The chain recombines TRBV5-4 with TRBJ2-2; 7 nucleotides line up with TRBD2. V lost 6 bases and J lost 0; bases outside the gene matches: 8. The CDR3 loop spans 16 amino acids. Per germline, CDR1 SGHNT and CDR2 YYREEE (reference sequence). CDR3 DNA: TGTGCCAGCACAGAATGGGGGGGTTCGAACACCGGGGAGCTGTTTTTT. Protein product: CASTEWGGSNTGELFF.

A few counts support this clonotype. This chain uses TRBV5-1 with TRBJ2-4, with D maybe TRBD1 (6 bases). The CDR3 contains 16 residues. In germline, CDR1 is SGHRS, CDR2 YFSETQ. Trimming stripped 4 bases from V and 5 bases from J, with 19 bases between. This chain's CDR3 is CASSTYRERKENIQYF. CDR3 nucleotide sequence: TGCGCCAGCAGCACCTACAGGGAACGGAAAGAAAACATTCAGTACTTC.

This clonotype was counted only a few times. V usage is TRBV4-3 and J usage is TRBJ1-4, with D possibly being TRBD1 (5 bases). In germline, CDR1 is LGHNA, CDR2 YSLEER. The CDR3 has 15 residues. Trimming removed 1 base from V and 6 bases from J, with 12 bases in between. In nucleotides, the CDR3 is TGCGCCAGCAGCCAAGGTCAGGGATGGGATGAAAAACTGTTTTTT. Residues: CASSQGQGWDEKLFF.

This clonotype turned up a few times. This chain connects TRBV5-1 to TRBJ2-1; 11 bases match TRBD2. The CDR3 totals 19 residues. Germline CDR1 is SGHRS and CDR2 is YFSETQ. V lost 2 bases and J lost 2; bases outside the gene matches: 12. The CDR3 region has the DNA TGCGCCAGCAGCTTCCCTCCTCCATCGACTAGCGGGGCCTACAATGAGCAGTTCTTC. Its protein product is CASSFPPPSTSGAYNEQFF. Using reference TRBV5-1 and TRBJ2-1 for the parts outside the CDR3, the full variable domain is KAGVTQTPRYLIKTRGQQVTLSCSPISGHRSVSWYQQTPGQGLQFLFEYFSETQRNKGNFPGRFSGRQFSNSRSEMNVSTLELGDSALYLCASSFPPPSTSGAYNEQFFGPGTRLTVL.

The table lists this clonotype with a few counts. The CDR3 here is CASSRRREGWVGEQFF. The CDR3 DNA follows: TGTGCCAGCAGCCGGCGGCGGGAGGGCTGGGTTGGTGAGCAGTTCTTC. The chain is built from TRBV5-5 and TRBJ2-1, with TRBD2 identical over 9 bases. J was trimmed by 9 bases and V by 4 bases; bases with no gene match: 14. This CDR3 has 16 residues. The germline V gene encodes CDR1 SGHKS and CDR2 YYEKEE (reference sequence). The full variable domain, its missing parts supplied by reference TRBV5-5 and TRBJ2-1, is DAGVTQSPTHLIKTRGQQVTLRCSPISGHKSVSWYQQVLGQGPQFIFQYYEKEERGRGNFPDRFSARQFPNYSSELNVNALLLGDSALYLCASSRRREGWVGEQFFGPGTRLTVL.

This clonotype was detected a few times. The V call is TRBV5-5, the J call TRBJ1-5; a possible D gene is TRBD1 (5 bases). Trimming removed 3 bases from V and 5 bases from J, with 9 bases in between. The CDR3 length is 13 residues. CDR1 and CDR2 from the germline V gene are SGHKS and YYEKEE (reference sequence). CDR3 loop: CASSWGMDQPQHF. The CDR3 nucleotides read TGTGCCAGCAGCTGGGGGATGGATCAGCCCCAGCATTTT.

J is TRBJ1-4 and V is TRBV12-3 or TRBV12-4, with 8 positions matching TRBD1. There are 15 residues in the CDR3. Trimming cost V 5 bases and J 8 bases; bases outside gene matches: 10. The DNA of the CDR3 is TGTGCCAGCAGTAAAGACAGGGGATTCGGGGAAAAACTGTTTTTT. Its translation: CASSKDRGFGEKLFF.

There are many counts of this clonotype. The V and J genes are TRBV4-3 and TRBJ2-3, with TRBD2 matching over 11 bases. CDR1 is LGHNA and CDR2 is YSLEER in the germline V gene. This CDR3 region has 18 residues. With 3 bases clipped from V and 4 bases from J, the junction kept 12 bases outside the gene matches. The DNA for the CDR3 is TGCGCCAGCAGCCAGAGTTCGATAGCGGGAGGGCCCCCAGATACGCAGTATTTT. This sequence encodes CASSQSSIAGGPPDTQYF.

The chain links TRBV7-9 to TRBJ2-5; 7 bases agree with TRBD1. This CDR3 region has 13 residues. Germline CDR1 and CDR2: SEHNR and FQNEAQ (reference sequence). With 5 bases clipped from V and 5 bases from J, the junction kept 5 bases outside the gene matches. The CDR3 region has the DNA TGTGCCAGCAGCCCCAAGGACAGGGAGACCCAGTACTTC. It encodes CASSPKDRETQYF.